The source of this TCR beta chain is a study of identifying expanded T cells in peripheral blood. Concerning this clone: What it recognizes is unknown.

No infections or other immune events were documented during collection. General study results and limits: Roughly 1.1 clones differed between technical replicates, versus around 16 and 19 over time. Clone count variance between approximately 2-week samples rose with total template count.

The CDR3 has 9 residues. With 6 bases removed from V and 10 bases from J, the gap between germline ends came to 4 bases. Germline V gene data show CDR1 as MNHNY and CDR2 as SVGAGI (reference sequence). The method was immunoSEQ multiplex PCR; TCRdb's version includes in-frame clones alone and lacks a portion of them. The sample yields about 85,000 clones, 88% seen once. The sample consisted of blood. This chain joins TRBV6-6 and TRBJ1-5; D uncertain. The source of this sequence is a person aged 18-70 years in good health. The CDR3 DNA reads TGTGCCAGCAGCCCTCCCCAGCATTTT. This translates into CASSPPQHF.